The 24 T cell receptor beta chains reported below all come from one sample, sequenced in a study of cytomegalovirus exposure and HLA in healthy donors (dated by TCRdb to about 2017). Libraries were prepared through the immunoSEQ multiplex PCR assay. The multiplex PCR relied on a mix of 60 forward primers for TCR Vbeta segments and 13 reverse primers for TCR Jbeta segments. The source is immuneACCESS, and TCRdb retained only in-frame sequences with V and J called. Part of the clones is not carried over; for the studies checked, unresolved V genes explain less than half of this, and the remainder is unexplained. The sample's table covers around 100,000 clones. 3.4% of the sample lies in the top ten. The sequenced sample consisted of PBMCs. The receptors were sampled from a woman between 25 and 40 years old in good health and CMV-seronegative.

The rearrangement joins TRBV9 to TRBJ2-7; D is unresolved. The germline V gene has CDR1 SGDLS and CDR2 YYNGEE. The CDR3 totals 14 residues. Deletions cut 0 bases from V and 2 bases from J, with 9 bases between. In DNA, the CDR3 is TGTGCCAGCAGCGTAGCTCCCAGGCCCTACGAGCAGTACTTC. Its translation is CASSVAPRPYEQYF.

This chain joins TRBV11-3 and TRBJ2-7; D is unresolved. Germline V lookup: CDR1 SGHNT, CDR2 YENEEA. Trimming cost V 5 bases and J 2 bases, with 10 bases left between them. This CDR3 spans 13 amino acids. Here the CDR3 DNA reads TGTGCCAGCAGCCCAGGCCCCACCTACGAGCAGTACTTC. Protein product: CASSPGPTYEQYF. The full variable domain, completed using reference TRBV11-3 and TRBJ2-7, is EAGVVQSPRYKIIEKKQPVAFWCNPISGHNTLYWYLQNLGQGPELLIRYENEEAVDDSQLPKDRFSAERLKGVDSTLKIQPAELGDSAVYLCASSPGPTYEQYFGPGTRLTVT.

This sequence joins TRBV28 and TRBJ1-2; 9 bases are shared with TRBD1. V lost 6 bases to trimming and J lost 8 bases; unmatched junction nucleotides: 10. This CDR3 region has 14 residues. Germline CDR1 reads MDHEN; CDR2 reads SYDVKM. CDR3 bases: TGTGCCAGCAGCCCGACCGGGACAGGGCAGGGCTACACCTTC. Amino acids: CASSPTGTGQGYTF.

The chain uses TRBV6-1 and TRBJ2-7; 8 nucleotides align to TRBD2. The CDR3 spans 14 residues. Germline-derived CDR1 and CDR2 are MNHNS and SASEGT. The ends lost 2 bases at V and 4 bases at J; junction bases unmatched: 4. The DNA for the CDR3 is TGTGCCAGCAGTGAATACGGGAGGGGGTACGAGCAGTACTTC. This gives the protein CASSEYGRGYEQYF.

This chain joins TRBV25-1 and TRBJ2-5; 9 nucleotides agree with TRBD1. CDR3 length: 17 amino acids. V lost 7 bases, J lost 7 bases, and 19 bases stayed unmatched. CDR1 is MGHDK, CDR2 SYGVNS, per germline. The CDR3 DNA is TGTGCCAGCACCCCCAGGCGTACAGGGGGCCAAGGAGGGACCCAGTACTTC. Translated, it gives CASTPRRTGGQGGTQYF.

The chain is built from TRBV5-4 and TRBJ1-3; D is unclear. Trimming shortened V by 4 bases and J by 0 bases, and 17 bases separated the two germline ends. The V gene's germline CDR1 is SGHNT and CDR2 YYREEE (reference sequence). This CDR3 spans 17 amino acids. The CDR3 protein is CASSDSPVRLSGNTIYF. In nucleotides, the CDR3 is TGTGCCAGCAGCGACTCCCCGGTCCGTCTCTCTGGAAACACCATATATTTT.

V and J are TRBV28 and TRBJ2-7, with D perhaps TRBD1 (5 bases). This CDR3 contains 12 residues. Trimming cost V 3 bases and J 3 bases, with 6 bases left between them. Germline V gene sequence: CDR1 MDHEN, CDR2 SYDVKM. The CDR3 DNA reads as TGTGCCAGCAGTTTGACAGTCTACGAGCAGTACTTC. Translated: CASSLTVYEQYF.

This chain links TRBV11-2 with TRBJ2-1, with 7 bases fitting TRBD1. The CDR3 consists of 14 residues. Germline CDR1 and CDR2: SGHAT and FQNNGV. The trim removed 4 bases at V and 9 bases at J, leaving 9 bases unmatched. The CDR3 sequence: CASSSSDRSAEQFF. DNA for the CDR3: TGTGCCAGCAGCTCATCGGACAGGTCGGCTGAGCAGTTCTTC.

The V gene is TRBV6-4, the J gene TRBJ1-2, with a possible D match to TRBD1 (5 bases). Germline V lookup: CDR1 MRHNA, CDR2 SNTAGT. This CDR3 spans 14 amino acids. Trimming cost V 5 bases and J 2 bases, with 12 bases left between them. This CDR3 reads CASSPGRGNYGYTF. The DNA of the CDR3 is TGTGCCAGCAGTCCGGGACGGGGGAACTATGGCTACACCTTC.

This rearrangement joins TRBV7-8 to TRBJ2-1; TRBD2 matches at 10 bases. This CDR3 spans 15 amino acids. V was clipped by 4 bases and J by 12 bases; unmatched bases: 12. Looked up from germline, CDR1 is SGHVS and CDR2 is FQNEAQ. Here the CDR3 DNA reads TGTGCCAGCAGCTCGAGCGGGGGGGCGAGTTATTTGCAGTTCTTC. This sequence encodes CASSSSGGASYLQFF.

The chain combines TRBV7-2 with TRBJ2-7; 9 nucleotides match TRBD1. Germline lookup yields CDR1 SGHTA and CDR2 FQGNSA. The CDR3 has 15 amino acids. The V and J ends lost 3 bases and 4 bases, in that order; junction bases with no gene match: 7. The CDR3 loop is CASSLEGTGSYEQYF. For the CDR3, the DNA is TGTGCCAGCAGCTTGGAAGGGACAGGGAGTTACGAGCAGTACTTC.

The chain uses TRBV5-1 and TRBJ2-3; D perhaps matches TRBD1 (5 bases). Deletions cut 6 bases from V and 0 bases from J, with 14 bases between. This CDR3 region has 15 residues. The germline gives CDR1 SGHRS, CDR2 YFSETQ. In DNA, the CDR3 is TGCGCCAGCACCCGAGAGACAGTTAGCACAGATACGCAGTATTTT. Protein sequence: CASTRETVSTDTQYF.

This rearrangement joins TRBV19 to TRBJ1-1; 9 positions match TRBD1. V shed 4 bases and J 0 bases; nucleotides not matched to a gene: 9. Germline V CDR1 and CDR2: LNHDA, SQIVND (reference sequence). The CDR3 spans 17 residues. The CDR3 bases are TGTGCCAGTAGTACCGGACAGGGGCTACCGTTGAACACTGAAGCTTTCTTT. Amino acids: CASSTGQGLPLNTEAFF.

This chain connects TRBV5-1 to TRBJ2-2; 8 bases agree with TRBD1. This CDR3 region has 16 residues. Per germline, CDR1 SGHRS and CDR2 YFSETQ. Trimming took 2 bases from V and 4 from J; bases not matched to a gene: 7. The CDR3 spells CASSFKDRVVTGELFF. Here the CDR3 DNA reads TGCGCCAGCAGCTTTAAGGACAGGGTAGTCACCGGGGAGCTGTTTTTT.

This chain connects TRBV5-1 to TRBJ2-1; TRBD1 might be the D (5 bases). The germline V gene encodes CDR1 SGHRS and CDR2 YFSETQ. The V end was cut by 0 bases, the J end by 5 bases, with 12 bases between. The CDR3 has 15 residues. CDR3 sequence (DNA): TGCGCCAGCAGCTTGGGTGCAGGGCCGCACAATGAGCAGTTCTTC. This encodes CASSLGAGPHNEQFF.

The chain joins TRBV19 to TRBJ1-1, with a weak D call TRBD1 (5 bases). The CDR3 runs to 11 residues. Trimming shortened V by 10 bases and J by 7 bases, and 13 bases separated the two germline ends. Germline CDR1 and CDR2: LNHDA and SQIVND (reference sequence). The CDR3 DNA reads TGTGCCACCCTCTGGGGGGGTGAAGCTTTCTTT. It yields the protein CATLWGGEAFF.

The chain is built from TRBV27 and TRBJ2-7; 9 positions match TRBD1. This CDR3 spans 15 amino acids. With V trimmed by 4 bases and J by 4 bases, 8 bases remained unmatched. Germline-derived CDR1 and CDR2 are MNHEY and SMNVEV (reference sequence). The CDR3 spells CASSWGDRAPYEQYF. The DNA for the CDR3 is TGTGCCAGCAGTTGGGGGGACAGGGCCCCTTACGAGCAGTACTTC.

The chain links TRBV4-1 to TRBJ1-6; no clear D gene. This CDR3 is built from 16 residues. V shed 0 bases and J shed 9 bases, with 15 bases lying between them. Per the germline V gene, CDR1 is MGHRA and CDR2 is YSYEKL. The CDR3 coding sequence is TGCGCCAGCAGCCAAGATGAGTGGGCAGTGGGTTCACCCCTCCACTTT. This translates into CASSQDEWAVGSPLHF.

The V gene is TRBV28, the J gene TRBJ1-5, with 9 bases matching TRBD1. The CDR3 is 16 residues long. Germline trimming cut 7 bases from V and 7 bases from J; bases unmatched to any gene: 14. CDR1 is MDHEN and CDR2 is SYDVKM in the germline V gene. The CDR3 DNA reads TGTGCCAGCACCGAACCCGGGACAGGGTTGGAACAGCCCCAGCATTTT. This encodes CASTEPGTGLEQPQHF.

This rearrangement joins TRBV7-6 to TRBJ1-1, with D maybe TRBD1 (5 bases). V lost 5 bases and J lost 5, with 18 bases in between. Germline V gene sequence: CDR1 SGHVS, CDR2 FNYEAQ. The CDR3 runs to 15 residues. CDR3 protein: CASSPGVSLGTEAFF. The CDR3 DNA reads as TGTGCCAGCAGCCCGGGGGTATCCTTGGGAACTGAAGCTTTCTTT.

This rearrangement joins TRBV10-3 to TRBJ2-7; 8 nucleotides match TRBD1. The CDR3 runs 15 residues. Germline V CDR1 and CDR2: ENHRY, SYGVKD. The junction had 6 bases not matched to a gene; V was cut back by 4 bases and J by 1 base. DNA of the CDR3: TGTGCCATCAGTGCTGGGGACAGGCAATCCTACGAGCAGTACTTC. It codes for CAISAGDRQSYEQYF.

The chain links TRBV7-2 to TRBJ1-1, with D tentatively TRBD1 (5 bases). This CDR3 is 13 amino acids long. Germline loops: CDR1 SGHTA, CDR2 FQGNSA. With 5 bases removed from V and 4 bases from J, the gap between germline ends came to 11 bases. CDR3 sequence: CASSPHDSTEAFF. The CDR3 DNA follows: TGTGCCAGCAGCCCTCATGACAGCACTGAAGCTTTCTTT.

The J gene is TRBJ2-4, the V gene TRBV5-1; D possibly corresponds to TRBD1 (6 bases). The CDR3 is 15 residues long. The germline V and J ends were trimmed by 4 bases and 5 bases, with 16 bases remaining between them. In germline, CDR1 is SGHRS, CDR2 YFSETQ. The CDR3 reads CASSPQGSGENIQYF. In DNA form, the CDR3 reads TGCGCCAGCAGCCCCCAGGGGAGCGGTGAAAACATTCAGTACTTC.

The chain couples TRBV7-9 to TRBJ2-7; tentative D call: TRBD2 (5 bases). V was cut by 5 bases and J by 3 bases, with 11 bases left in between. CDR1 is SEHNR and CDR2 is FQNEAQ in the germline V gene (reference sequence). The CDR3 extends over 13 amino acids. This chain's CDR3 is CASSPGLLYEQYF. The CDR3 DNA follows: TGTGCCAGCAGCCCAGGACTTCTCTACGAGCAGTACTTC.